This T cell receptor beta chain was sequenced for a study of Ad26.COV2.S vaccination and SARS-CoV-2 variants. Study-level background: Intramuscular Ad26.COV2.S at 5x10^10 or 1x10^11 viral particles.

CDR1 is LGHNA, CDR2 YSLEER, per germline. The V and J ends lost 4 bases and 1 base, in that order; junction bases with no gene match: 6. The CDR3 loop spans 15 amino acids. Treatment reported: some 20 received Ad26.COV2.S at low or high dose, single or two shots; about 5 received placebo; per-sample allocation not given. Collection of samples fell on day 63 after the first vaccine or placebo injection. The protocol was immunoSEQ multiplex PCR, while the TCRdb copy is restricted to in-frame clones and leaves out a portion. The sample lists 300,000 to 500,000 clones; more than 85% were seen once. The chain is built from TRBV4-3 and TRBJ2-7; TRBD1 matches at 8 bases. This clonotype originated in a person aged 18-65 years who received the Ad26.COV2.S COVID-19 vaccine or a placebo. The source was peripheral blood, collected in a trial of Ad26.COV2.S vaccine versus placebo. The CDR3 region is CASSRGTGISYEQYF. CDR3 DNA sequence: TGCGCCAGCAGCCGCGGGACAGGTATTTCCTACGAGCAGTACTTC.